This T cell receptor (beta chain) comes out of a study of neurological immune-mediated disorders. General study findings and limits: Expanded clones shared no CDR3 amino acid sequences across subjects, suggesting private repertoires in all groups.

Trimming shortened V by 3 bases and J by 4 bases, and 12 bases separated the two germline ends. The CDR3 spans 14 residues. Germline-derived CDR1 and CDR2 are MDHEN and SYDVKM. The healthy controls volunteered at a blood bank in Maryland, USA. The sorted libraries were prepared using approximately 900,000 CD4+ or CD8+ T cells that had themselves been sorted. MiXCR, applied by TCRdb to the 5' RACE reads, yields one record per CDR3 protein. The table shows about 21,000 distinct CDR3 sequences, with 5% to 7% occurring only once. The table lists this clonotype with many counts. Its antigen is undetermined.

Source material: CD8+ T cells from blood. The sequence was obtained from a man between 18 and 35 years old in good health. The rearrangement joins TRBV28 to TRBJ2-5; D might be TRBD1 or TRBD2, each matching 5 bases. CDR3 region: CASSFVAGTETQYF. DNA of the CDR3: TGTGCCAGCAGTTTTGTGGCAGGGACAGAGACCCAGTACTTC.